The 4 T cell receptor beta chains reported below all come from one sample, sequenced in a study of cytotoxic CD8 clonotypes in ibrutinib-treated CLL. The table came from immunoSEQ multiplex PCR; TCRdb's copy has only in-frame clones and leaves some out. The sample includes roughly 330,000 clones, 67% of them seen just once. The source material was PBMCs, sampled after 36 months of ibrutinib treatment. These receptors came from a human donor with chronic lymphocytic leukemia.

V and J are TRBV10-1 and TRBJ2-1, with 9 bases aligning to TRBD2. V gave up 4 bases and J gave up 2 bases; unmatched junction bases: 6. Germline V lookup: CDR1 WNHNN, CDR2 SYGVQD (reference sequence). This CDR3 has 16 residues. The CDR3 coding sequence is TGCGCCAGCAGTGTCCTCGCGGGAGGGCCCTACAATGAGCAGTTCTTC. It encodes CASSVLAGGPYNEQFF.

This clone occurred a few times. This chain links TRBV14 with TRBJ2-1; 8 bases fit TRBD1. Germline trimming cut 1 base from V and 11 bases from J; bases unmatched to any gene: 1. Germline loops: CDR1 SGHDN, CDR2 FVKESK. The CDR3 runs 12 residues. In DNA, the CDR3 is TGTGCCAGCAGCCAAGGGACAGGGCAGCAGTTCTTC. Translating it yields CASSQGTGQQFF.

J is TRBJ2-7 and V is TRBV4-3, with TRBD2 matching 13 bases. Germline V gene data show CDR1 as LGHNA and CDR2 as YSLEER. This CDR3 spans 15 amino acids. V trimming: 3 bases; J trimming: 3 bases; junction bases outside the gene matches: 2. The CDR3 DNA sequence: TGCGCCAGCAGCCAGGGACTAGCGGGAAACTACGAGCAGTACTTC. Translation gives CASSQGLAGNYEQYF.

This chain uses TRBV6-1 with TRBJ1-1; no clear D. CDR1 and CDR2 (germline): MNHNS, SASEGT. V lost 0 bases, J lost 8 bases, and 10 bases lay in between. The CDR3 contains 13 residues. DNA for the CDR3: TGTGCCAGCAGTGAAGCCCCACGCGACGAAGCTTTCTTT. It codes for CASSEAPRDEAFF.